The entry that follows covers one T cell receptor (beta chain) sequence. Its specificity is not known. Libraries were prepared by immunoSEQ multiplex PCR; TCRdb keeps only in-frame clonotypes and omits some of them. This table holds around 86,000 clones, 90% to 95% found once. The data were taken from a study of cytomegalovirus exposure and HLA in healthy donors. Study overall: The roughly 670 first-cohort repertoires shared a platform with the 120 or so validation repertoires, as reported in a later analysis.

The donors were in the 120-subject validation cohort, distinct from the 666-subject first cohort. Findings of the study overall: Specificity of three CMV-associated chains for CMV antigens was verified in vitro. The study recorded some 160 TCR beta chains that were cytomegalovirus-associated.

The CDR3 has 15 residues. CDR1 is MNHNS and CDR2 is SASEGT in the germline V gene. V was pared by 2 bases and J by 7 bases, with 17 bases between. J is TRBJ1-1 and V is TRBV6-1; D gene ambiguous. The clonotype comes from a woman in her thirties in good health and CMV-seropositive. What was sequenced was PBMCs. DNA for the CDR3: TGTGCCAGCAGTGAAATTGGCCTAGCCTCTGTTGAAGCTTTCTTT. It specifies CASSEIGLASVEAFF.